The table lists the clone carrying this T cell receptor beta chain with a count of one. The data were taken from a study of blood T cell repertoires in COVID-19. Across the study: The cDNA or gDNA used as material had been derived from T cells, B-cell-depleted T cells, or PBMCs.

Authors' data handling: Nucleated cell counts were estimated from reference gene primer amplification. Profiling relied on immunoSEQ multiplex PCR, and the TCRdb table lists in-frame clones only, not all of them. V, J and clone size are taken as reported in that table, and D and trimming were inferred from the DNA itself. The sample lists some 24,000 clones; about 89% were seen once. CDR1 is MGHRA and CDR2 is YSYEKL in the germline V gene. The CDR3 has 14 amino acids. The V end lost 0 bases, the J end lost 8 bases, and 11 bases lay between the germline ends. The rearrangement joins TRBV4-1 to TRBJ2-1; D perhaps matches TRBD1 (5 bases). This sequence was found in a man between 65 and 85 years old with acute or convalescent COVID-19. Sequencing input: peripheral blood. CDR3 sequence reads: CASSQEHRFHEQFF. The CDR3 DNA sequence: TGCGCCAGCAGCCAAGAACACAGGTTCCATGAGCAGTTCTTC.